Given below is one T cell receptor beta chain in context. Its antigen is as yet unknown. The data derive from a study of cytomegalovirus exposure and HLA in healthy donors. Study results and limitations: Analysis was carried out at a later point, and it linked a missense DCLRE1C variant to TCR beta V- and J-gene trimming. It was taken for granted in presence/absence analyses that sequencing depth across donors was roughly uniform.

There are 14 residues in the CDR3. The V gene end was trimmed by 4 bases and the J gene end by 5 bases; junction bases not matched to a gene: 6. CDR1 and CDR2 (germline): LNHNV, YYDKDF (reference sequence). The PCR made use of 60 Vbeta and 13 Jbeta primers. Only in-frame clones appear in the TCRdb table, and some are missing; sequencing was by immunoSEQ multiplex PCR. The sample includes about 150,000 clones, 65% to 80% of them seen just once. The chain uses TRBV15 and TRBJ1-1, with TRBD1 matching 8 bases. Sequencing input: PBMCs. This sequence originates from a woman between 40 and 50 years old in good health and CMV-seronegative. CDR3 in DNA: TGTGCCACCAGCATGGCAGGGGGCCGTACTGAAGCTTTCTTT. Translated, it gives CATSMAGGRTEAFF.